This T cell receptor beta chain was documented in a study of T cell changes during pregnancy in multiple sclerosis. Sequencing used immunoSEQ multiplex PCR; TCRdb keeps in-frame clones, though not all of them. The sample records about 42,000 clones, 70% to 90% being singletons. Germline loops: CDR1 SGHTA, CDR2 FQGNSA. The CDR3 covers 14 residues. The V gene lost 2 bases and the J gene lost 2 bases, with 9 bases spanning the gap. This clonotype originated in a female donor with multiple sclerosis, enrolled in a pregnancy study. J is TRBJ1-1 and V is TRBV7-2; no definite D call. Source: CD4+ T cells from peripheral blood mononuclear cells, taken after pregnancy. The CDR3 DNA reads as TGTGCCAGCAGCTTATCGGTGCTTAACACTGAAGCTTTCTTT. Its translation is CASSLSVLNTEAFF.